This T cell receptor beta chain was captured by sequencing in a study of T cells in Graves' hyperthyroidism and ophthalmopathy. Study-wide results and caveats: Ophthalmopathy was separated from stable hyperthyroidism by a 13 V-J model.

Investigators excluded patients with uncontrolled infection, other autoimmune disease, pregnancy or lactation. Comments on this clonotype: Its target is unknown. A much larger clone differs by one base, so this may be a read error.

RNA transcripts yielded amplified TCR beta CDR3 regions. Researchers ran a first-round RT-PCR on the TCR CDR3 using the HTBI primer set. TCRdb re-derived calls from the multiplex PCR reads in MiXCR, one entry per CDR3 protein. The table lists 480,000 or so distinct CDR3 sequences, 46% of them singletons. The CDR3 contains 15 residues. Unmatched junction bases numbered 9, after V lost 11 bases and J lost 0 bases. This receptor was taken from an adult woman with Graves' disease, either hyperthyroidism or ophthalmopathy (not recorded which). The sample comprised peripheral blood or thyroid tissue (not recorded which). This chain links TRBV12-3 or TRBV12-4 with TRBJ2-2; 7 positions match TRBD1. CDR3 coding DNA: TGTGCCGACGTTATAGGGGGCTCGAACACCGGGGAGCTGTTTTTT. Protein sequence: CADVIGGSNTGELFF.